This note documents a single T cell receptor (beta chain) sequence. This record comes from a study of Ad26.COV2.S vaccination and SARS-CoV-2 variants. For the study at large: The donor belonged to the COV1001 Ad26.COV2.S trial arm.

Profiled with immunoSEQ multiplex PCR; TCRdb holds only in-frame clones, not every one. The data contain more than 300,000 clones, more than 70% of them singletons. Treatment noted: some 20 received Ad26.COV2.S at low or high dose, single or two shots; about 5 received placebo; per-sample allocation not given. Day 63 after the first injection of vaccine or placebo was the sampling time. A Boston adult aged 18-55 years was the donor. Germline V gene lookup returns CDR1 SNHLY and CDR2 FYNNEI. V was trimmed by 6 bases and J by 6 bases, leaving 17 bases between them. This CDR3 spans 15 amino acids. V gene TRBV2 combines with J gene TRBJ2-2; no reliable D call. The specimen comprised peripheral blood, sampled in a trial of Ad26.COV2.S vaccine versus placebo. This receptor was identified in a person aged 18 to 59 who received the Ad26.COV2.S COVID-19 vaccine or a placebo. CDR3 residues: CASRFGEAGAGELFF. For the CDR3, the DNA is TGTGCCAGCAGGTTCGGAGAGGCTGGGGCCGGGGAGCTGTTTTTT.